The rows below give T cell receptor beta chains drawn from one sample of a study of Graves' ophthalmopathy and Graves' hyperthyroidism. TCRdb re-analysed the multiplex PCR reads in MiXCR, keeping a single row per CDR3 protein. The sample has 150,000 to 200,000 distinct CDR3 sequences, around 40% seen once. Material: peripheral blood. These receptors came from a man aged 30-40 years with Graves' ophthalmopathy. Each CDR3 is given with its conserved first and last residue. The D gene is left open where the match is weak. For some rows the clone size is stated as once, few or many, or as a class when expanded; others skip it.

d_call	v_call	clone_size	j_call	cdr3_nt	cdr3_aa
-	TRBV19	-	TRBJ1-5	TGTGCCAGTAGTATAGTCGTCAATCAGCCCCAGCATTTT	CASSIVVNQPQHF
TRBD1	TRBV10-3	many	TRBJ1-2	TGTGCCATCAGGAGACAGGGGATGTGCTACACCTTC	CAIRRQGMCYTF
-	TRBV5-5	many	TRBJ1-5	TGTGCCAGCAGCTTGGCCAGGGTCGATCAGCCCCAGCATTTT	CASSLARVDQPQHF
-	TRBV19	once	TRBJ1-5	TGTGCCAGTAGTAAGGCGACAGCTTTTAGCAATCAGCCCCAGCATTTT	CASSKATAFSNQPQHF
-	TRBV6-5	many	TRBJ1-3	TGTGCCAGCAGTTCCACAGATACCTCTGGAAACACCATATATTTT	CASSSTDTSGNTIYF
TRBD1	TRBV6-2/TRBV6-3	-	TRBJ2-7	TGTGCCAGCACCCCGGACAGGGGTAACTACGAGCAGTACTTC	CASTPDRGNYEQYF
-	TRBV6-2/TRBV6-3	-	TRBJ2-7	TGTGCCAGCAGTTACTTAGTATCCTACGAGCAGTACTTC	CASSYLVSYEQYF
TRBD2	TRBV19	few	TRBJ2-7	TGTGCCAGTAGTATCGGTGGGACTAGCCTGGGCGAGCAGTACTTC	CASSIGGTSLGEQYF
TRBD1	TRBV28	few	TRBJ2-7	TGTGCCAGCAGTTCCGCCGGGACAGAGGGCGAGCAGTACTTC	CASSSAGTEGEQYF
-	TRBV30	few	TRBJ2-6	TGTGCCTGGAGTCACGGGATAGGGGCCAACGTCCTGACTTTC	CAWSHGIGANVLTF
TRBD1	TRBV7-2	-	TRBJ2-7	TGTGCCAGCAGCTTGACAGGGTTCCTCTACGAGCAGTACTTC	CASSLTGFLYEQYF
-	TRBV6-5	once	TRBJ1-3	TGTGCCAGCAGCTATGGGGGACATCGAGGAAACACCATATATTTT	CASSYGGHRGNTIYF
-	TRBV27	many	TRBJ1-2	TGTGCCAGCAGATTAGGGGGGTTTGACGGCTACACCTTC	CASRLGGFDGYTF
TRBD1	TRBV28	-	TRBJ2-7	TGTGCCAGCAGTGACAGGGGTTACTCCTACGAGCAGTACTTC	CASSDRGYSYEQYF
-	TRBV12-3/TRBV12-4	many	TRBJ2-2	TGTGCCAGCAGGACTGACCCCCTGGGCGCCGGGGAGCTGTTTTTT	CASRTDPLGAGELFF
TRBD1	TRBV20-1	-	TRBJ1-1	TGCAGTGCCGATCGAGGGACAGGGGGCACTGAAGCTTTCTTT	CSADRGTGGTEAFF
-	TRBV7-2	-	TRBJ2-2	TGTGCCAGCAGCTCGTGGGGACGAACCGGGGAGCTGTTTTTT	CASSSWGRTGELFF
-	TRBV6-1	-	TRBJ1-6	TGTGCTAGTGGTTTTGGGGAGATGGGTTCACCCCTCCACTTT	CASGFGEMGSPLHF
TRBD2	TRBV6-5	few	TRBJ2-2	TGTGCCAGCAGTTATTTCGGGACTAGCCCTGGGGAGCTGTTTTTT	CASSYFGTSPGELFF
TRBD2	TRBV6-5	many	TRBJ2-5	TGTGCCAGCAGTATACTAGCGGGAGCGAGAGAGACCCAGTACTTC	CASSILAGARETQYF
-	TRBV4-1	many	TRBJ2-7	TGCGCCAGCAGCCCCCGGACAGTCGAGCGGGAGCAGTACTTC	CASSPRTVEREQYF
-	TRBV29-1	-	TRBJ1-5	TGCAGCACCAGGGACGGACCCAATCAGCCCCAGCATTTT	CSTRDGPNQPQHF
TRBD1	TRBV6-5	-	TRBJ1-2	TGTGCCAGCAGTTACTCGGACAGGGTTGGCTATGGCTACACCTTC	CASSYSDRVGYGYTF
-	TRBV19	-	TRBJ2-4	TGTGCCAGTAGGCAGACAGGACTAAACATTCAGTACTTC	CASRQTGLNIQYF
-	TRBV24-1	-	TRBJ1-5	TGTGCCACCAGTGATCCCGGGAGAGATCAGCCCCAGCATTTT	CATSDPGRDQPQHF
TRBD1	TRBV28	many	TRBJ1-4	TGTGCCAGCACCATACCCGATTCGACAGGGCATGAAAAACTGTTTTTT	CASTIPDSTGHEKLFF
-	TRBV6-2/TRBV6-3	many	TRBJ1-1	TGTGCCAGCAGCTACGGAGCCAGAAACACTGAAGCTTTCTTT	CASSYGARNTEAFF
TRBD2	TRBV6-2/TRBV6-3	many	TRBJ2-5	TGTGCCAGCAGGAAGACTAGCGAAGAGACCCAGTACTTC	CASRKTSEETQYF
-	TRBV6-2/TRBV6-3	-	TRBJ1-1	TGTGCCAGCAGTTACCCTGGCCCGGGAGGTCTGGGAGCTTTCTTT	CASSYPGPGGLGAFF
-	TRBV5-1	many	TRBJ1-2	TGCGCCAGCAGCGACGGCGGAGCTAACTATGGCTACACCTTC	CASSDGGANYGYTF
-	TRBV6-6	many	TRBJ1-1	TGTGCCAGCACGGGAGTTATGAACACTGAAGCTTTCTTT	CASTGVMNTEAFF
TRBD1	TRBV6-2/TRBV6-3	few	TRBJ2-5	TGTGCCAGCAGTTACTCCGGGACAGGGGACCAAGAGACCCAGTACTTC	CASSYSGTGDQETQYF
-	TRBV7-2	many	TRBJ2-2	TGTGCCAGCAGCTTATTAGAAGGCGGGGAGCTGTTTTTT	CASSLLEGGELFF
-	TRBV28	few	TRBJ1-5	TGTGCCAGCATGGGAGGGACGAATCAGCCCCAGCATTTT	CASMGGTNQPQHF
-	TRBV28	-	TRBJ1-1	TGTGCCAGCAGTGTCCGAGTACGGAGCCCAAGGACTGAAGCTTTCTTT	CASSVRVRSPRTEAFF
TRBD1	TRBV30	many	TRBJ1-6	TGTGCCTGGAGTGATTTGACAGGGGATTCACCCCTCCACTTT	CAWSDLTGDSPLHF
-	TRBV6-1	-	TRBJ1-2	TGTGCCAGCACCCCCGGCGGGGGGGATCGTGGCTACACCTTC	CASTPGGGDRGYTF
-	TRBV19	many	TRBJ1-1	TGTGCCACCCGCCGGGACAAACCGAACACTGAAGCTTTCTTT	CATRRDKPNTEAFF
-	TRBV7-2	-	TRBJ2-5	TGTGCCAGCAGCTTAAGTCATACTACGCAAGAGACCCAGTACTTC	CASSLSHTTQETQYF
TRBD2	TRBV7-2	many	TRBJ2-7	TGTGCCAGCAGCTTAGCTGATATAAGCGGGAGGGCCCTATCGTACGAGCAGTACTTC	CASSLADISGRALSYEQYF
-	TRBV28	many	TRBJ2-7	TGTGCCAGCAGTTTGTCCCTTCGTCTGAACGGGTCACTCTCCTACGAGCAGTACTTC	CASSLSLRLNGSLSYEQYF
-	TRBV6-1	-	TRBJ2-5	TGTGCCAGCACCACCCGGTCCCAAGAGACCCAGTACTTC	CASTTRSQETQYF
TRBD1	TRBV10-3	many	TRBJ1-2	TGTGCCATCAGTACTCCGGGACAGGGGGCTAACTATGGCTACACCTTC	CAISTPGQGANYGYTF
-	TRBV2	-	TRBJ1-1	TGTGCCAGCAGTGTAAGTAAGACTGAAGCTTTCTTT	CASSVSKTEAFF
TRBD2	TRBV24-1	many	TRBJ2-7	TGTGCCACCAGTGATTTTAGCGGGGGCTGGGAAGAGCCCTCCTACGAGCAGTACTTC	CATSDFSGGWEEPSYEQYF
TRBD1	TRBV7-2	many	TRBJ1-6	TGTGCCAGCAGCTCAGACAGGGGATGGTCACCCCTCCACTTT	CASSSDRGWSPLHF
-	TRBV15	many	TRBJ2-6	TGTGCCACCAGCCCCTATAGGCGCTCTGGGGCCAACGTCCTGACTTTC	CATSPYRRSGANVLTF
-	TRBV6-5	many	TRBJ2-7	TGTGCCAGCAGTTACGCGGGAACGGGGTACGAGCAGTACTTC	CASSYAGTGYEQYF
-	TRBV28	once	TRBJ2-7	TGTGCCAGCAGCACCGGGGAGCGCCCGAGGGTCGAGCAGTACTTC	CASSTGERPRVEQYF
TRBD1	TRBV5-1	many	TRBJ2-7	TGCGCCAGCAGCGACGGGACAGCAACCTCCTACGAGCAGTACTTC	CASSDGTATSYEQYF
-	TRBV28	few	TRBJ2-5	TGTGCCAGCAGTTTCCCCCCAGGGTGGGAGACCCAGTACTTC	CASSFPPGWETQYF
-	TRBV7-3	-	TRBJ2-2	TGTGCCAGCAGGCGTGGTGCACCGGACGGGGAGCTGTTTTTT	CASRRGAPDGELFF
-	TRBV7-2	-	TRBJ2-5	TGTGCCAGCAGCTTTGGGGGGCGTCGGGAGACCCAGTACTTC	CASSFGGRRETQYF
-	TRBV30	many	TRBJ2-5	TGTGCCTGGAGTGTGGGGAGACTCCAAGAGACCCAGTACTTC	CAWSVGRLQETQYF
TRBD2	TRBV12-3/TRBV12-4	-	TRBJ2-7	TGTGCCAGCAGTTTGAAAGGGACTAGCGGAGGTTACGAGCAGTACTTC	CASSLKGTSGGYEQYF
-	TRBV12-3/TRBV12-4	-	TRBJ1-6	TGTGCCAGCAGGGAGGGAAGATCCTATAATTCACCCCTCCACTTT	CASREGRSYNSPLHF
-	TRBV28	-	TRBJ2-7	TGTGCCAGCAGTTTAGATCAGCGTTCCTACGAGCAGTACTTC	CASSLDQRSYEQYF
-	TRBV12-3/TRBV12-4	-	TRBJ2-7	TGTGCCAGCAGGGTTGGCTCGGAGCAGTACTTC	CASRVGSEQYF
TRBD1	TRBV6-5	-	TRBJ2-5	TGTGCCAGCAGTTACCAGGGACAGGGAAGAGAGACCCAGTACTTC	CASSYQGQGRETQYF
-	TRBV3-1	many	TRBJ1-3	TGTGCCAGCAGCGCGGACCCAACAGATGGAAACACCATATATTTT	CASSADPTDGNTIYF